This T cell receptor (beta chain) is drawn from a study of blood T cell repertoires in COVID-19 (dated by TCRdb to the early 2020s). For context, the study as a whole: Collaborator samples came from the United States, Italy and Spain and covered acute and convalescent phases of COVID-19. The repertoires were released in a freely available public database intended as a resource for research on the immune response to SARS-CoV-2. The dataset comprised deeply sampled blood TCRbeta repertoires from subjects exposed to, actively infected with, or recovered from COVID-19. The samples were drawn from two sources: the first 160 participants of the ongoing ImmuneRACE study, and 1,200 or so subjects contributed by 6 global collaborators. HLA class I and class II types, where available, came from metadata supplied by the sample provider rather than from assay-based typing. Sample metadata almost always included a de-identified subject ID, COVID-19 status, age in years and sex. The material from the prospective study consisted of cDNA or gDNA derived from T cells, B-cell-depleted T cells, or PBMCs. Broad study findings and their caveats: Clinical and demographic metadata were provided uncurated, with the amount varying by source and participant.

Another Seattle source contributed samples from volunteer blood donors who had recovered from COVID-19. Collaborating institutions collected whole blood in K2EDTA tubes following their own protocols. Collaborator samples were shipped for TCRbeta analysis as frozen whole blood, isolated PBMCs, or DNA extracted from either sample type. Trimming costs V 4 bases and J 2 bases, and their ends lie 21 bases apart. According to the germline V gene, CDR1 reads SGHVS and CDR2 reads FQNEAQ. Counted from cysteine to phenylalanine, this CDR3 has 18 amino acids. The CDR3 DNA has 54 bases and is translated from base 1. As for this clone: There is no known antigen for this receptor. One base away there is no much larger clone; base qualities are not given.

The immunoSEQ Assay, a bias-controlled multiplex PCR, was used to amplify TCRbeta CDR3 regions from genomic DNA. Regarding the original processing steps: The number of nucleated cells in each sample was estimated from the amplification of reference gene primers within the assay. To quantify the absolute abundance of each unique TCRbeta CDR3 rearrangement, sequence reads were collapsed and filtered. Productive Simpson clonality was computed per sample as the square root of Simpson's diversity index over productive rearrangements. TCRdb limited this immuneACCESS table to in-frame rearrangements with V and J called. A share of clones is missing; checked studies link under half to unresolved V genes, and the rest is unexplained. That table supplies the V and J calls and clone size; D and trimming were determined from the DNA. The sample table holds hundreds of thousands of clones, of which around 90% were seen once. In total, the top ten clones hold 0.75% to 1% of the sample.

Sequencing was carried out using peripheral blood. The TCR comes from a woman between 35 and 50 years old who had recovered from COVID-19. Recombination linked TRBV7-8 to TRBJ2-1; perhaps TRBD2 is the D gene, with 5 bases matching. This receptor has the CDR3 CASSSRWPSRPTYNEQFF. The sequence in DNA is TGTGCCAGCAGCTCTAGGTGGCCTAGCAGGCCCACCTACAATGAGCAGTTCTTC. When the CDR3 is completed using the reference TRBV7-8 and TRBJ2-1 genes on either side, the full variable domain is GAGVSQSPRYKVAKRGQDVALRCDPISGHVSLFWYQQALGQGPEFLTYFQNEAQLDKSGLPSDRFFAERPEGSVSTLKIQRTQQEDSAVYLCASSSRWPSRPTYNEQFFGPGTRLTVL.